This T cell receptor (beta chain) emerged from a study of T-cell memory formation after mild COVID-19. Looking at the study overall: Among the donors, TCR clusters were largely specific to each donor.

5'RACE primed at constant segments yielded TCR alpha and TCR beta cDNA libraries bearing sample barcodes and UMIs. A single record per CDR3 protein comes from TCRdb applying MiXCR to the 5' RACE reads. Among around 340,000 distinct CDR3 sequences listed, around 13% were seen once. This clonotype has a handful of counts. Its antigen is undetermined. Study-wide results and caveats: Later expanders leaned CD4+, whereas day 15 to 85 contracting clones were balanced CD4/CD8.

The sequenced material came from PBMCs or a T cell subset sorted from them (not recorded which). This clonotype was obtained from a man aged 18 to 30 who had mild COVID-19 (a few samples of this study predate the infection). Cell type and time point are not known.

The CDR3 coding sequence is TGTGCCAGCAGCTCGGGACAACCCGCGGATGAGCAGTTCTTC. Protein: CASSSGQPADEQFF. The rearrangement uses TRBV7-3 and TRBJ2-1; maybe TRBD1 (6 bases). The CDR3 covers 14 residues. Trimming cost V 4 bases and J 8 bases, with 15 bases left between them. Germline V gene sequence: CDR1 SGHTA, CDR2 FQGTGA.